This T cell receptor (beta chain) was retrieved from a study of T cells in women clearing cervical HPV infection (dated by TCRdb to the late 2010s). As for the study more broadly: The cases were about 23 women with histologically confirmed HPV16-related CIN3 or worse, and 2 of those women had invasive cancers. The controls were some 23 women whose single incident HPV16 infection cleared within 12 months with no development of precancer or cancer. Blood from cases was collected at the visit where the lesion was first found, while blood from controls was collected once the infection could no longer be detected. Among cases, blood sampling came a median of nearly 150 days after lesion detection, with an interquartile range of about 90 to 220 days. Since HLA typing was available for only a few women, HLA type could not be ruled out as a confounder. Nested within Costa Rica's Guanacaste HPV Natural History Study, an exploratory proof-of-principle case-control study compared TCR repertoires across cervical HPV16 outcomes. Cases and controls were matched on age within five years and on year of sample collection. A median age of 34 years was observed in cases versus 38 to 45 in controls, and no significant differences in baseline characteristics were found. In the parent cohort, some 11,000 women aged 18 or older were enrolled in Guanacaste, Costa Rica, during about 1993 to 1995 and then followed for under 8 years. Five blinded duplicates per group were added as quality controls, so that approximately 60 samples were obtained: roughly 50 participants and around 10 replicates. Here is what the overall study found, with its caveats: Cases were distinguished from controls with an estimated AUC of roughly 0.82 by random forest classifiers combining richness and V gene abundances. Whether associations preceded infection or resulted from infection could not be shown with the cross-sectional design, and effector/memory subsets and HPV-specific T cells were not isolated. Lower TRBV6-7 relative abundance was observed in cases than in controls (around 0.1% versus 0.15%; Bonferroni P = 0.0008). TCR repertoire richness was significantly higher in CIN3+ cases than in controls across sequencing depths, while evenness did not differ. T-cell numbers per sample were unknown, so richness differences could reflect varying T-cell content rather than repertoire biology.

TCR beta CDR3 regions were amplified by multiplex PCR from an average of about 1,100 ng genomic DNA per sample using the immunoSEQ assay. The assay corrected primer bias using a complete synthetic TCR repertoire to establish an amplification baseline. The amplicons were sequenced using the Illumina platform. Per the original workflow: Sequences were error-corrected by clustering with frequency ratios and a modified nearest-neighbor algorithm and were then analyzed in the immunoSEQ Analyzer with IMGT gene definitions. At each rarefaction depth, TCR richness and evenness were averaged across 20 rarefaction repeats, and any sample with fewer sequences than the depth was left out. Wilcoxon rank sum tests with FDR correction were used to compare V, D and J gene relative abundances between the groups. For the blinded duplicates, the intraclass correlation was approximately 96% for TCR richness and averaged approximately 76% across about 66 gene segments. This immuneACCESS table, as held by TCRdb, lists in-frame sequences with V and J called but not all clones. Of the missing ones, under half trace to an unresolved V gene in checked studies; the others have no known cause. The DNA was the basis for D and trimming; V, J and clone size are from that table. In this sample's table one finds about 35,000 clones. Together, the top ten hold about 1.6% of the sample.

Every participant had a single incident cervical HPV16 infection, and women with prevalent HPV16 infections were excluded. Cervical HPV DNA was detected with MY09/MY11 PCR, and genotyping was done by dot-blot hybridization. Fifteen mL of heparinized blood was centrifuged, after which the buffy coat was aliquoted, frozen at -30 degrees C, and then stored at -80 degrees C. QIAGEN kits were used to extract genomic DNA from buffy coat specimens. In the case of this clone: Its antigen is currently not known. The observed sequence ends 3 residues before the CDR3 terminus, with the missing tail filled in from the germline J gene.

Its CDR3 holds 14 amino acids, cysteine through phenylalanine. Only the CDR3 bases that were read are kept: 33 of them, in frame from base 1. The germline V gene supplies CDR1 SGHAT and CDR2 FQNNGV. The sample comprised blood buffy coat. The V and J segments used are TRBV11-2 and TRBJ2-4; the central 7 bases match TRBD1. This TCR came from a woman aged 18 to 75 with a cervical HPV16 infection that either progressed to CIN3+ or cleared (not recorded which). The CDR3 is CASSLQRDRNGQYF. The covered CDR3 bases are TGTGCCAGCAGTCTTCAAAGGGACAGAAATGGT. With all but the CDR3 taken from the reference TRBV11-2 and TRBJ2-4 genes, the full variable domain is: EAGVAQSPRYKIIEKRQSVAFWCNPISGHATLYWYQQILGQGPKLLIQFQNNGVVDDSQLPKDRFSAERLKGVDSTLKIQPAKLEDSAVYLCASSLQRDRNGQYFGAGTRLSVL.